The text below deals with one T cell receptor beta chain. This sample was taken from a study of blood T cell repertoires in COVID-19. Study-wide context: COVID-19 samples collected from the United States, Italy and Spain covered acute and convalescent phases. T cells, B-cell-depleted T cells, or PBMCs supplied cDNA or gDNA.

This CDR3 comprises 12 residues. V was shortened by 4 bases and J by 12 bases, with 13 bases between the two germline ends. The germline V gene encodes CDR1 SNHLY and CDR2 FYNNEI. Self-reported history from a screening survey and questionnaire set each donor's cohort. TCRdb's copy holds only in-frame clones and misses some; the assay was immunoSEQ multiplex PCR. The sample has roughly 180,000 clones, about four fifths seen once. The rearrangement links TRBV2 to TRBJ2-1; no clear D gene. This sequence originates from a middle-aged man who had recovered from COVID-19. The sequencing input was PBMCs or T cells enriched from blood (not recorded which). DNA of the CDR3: TGTGCCAGCAGTGGACCAGAGGTTGGGCAGTTCTTC. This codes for CASSGPEVGQFF.